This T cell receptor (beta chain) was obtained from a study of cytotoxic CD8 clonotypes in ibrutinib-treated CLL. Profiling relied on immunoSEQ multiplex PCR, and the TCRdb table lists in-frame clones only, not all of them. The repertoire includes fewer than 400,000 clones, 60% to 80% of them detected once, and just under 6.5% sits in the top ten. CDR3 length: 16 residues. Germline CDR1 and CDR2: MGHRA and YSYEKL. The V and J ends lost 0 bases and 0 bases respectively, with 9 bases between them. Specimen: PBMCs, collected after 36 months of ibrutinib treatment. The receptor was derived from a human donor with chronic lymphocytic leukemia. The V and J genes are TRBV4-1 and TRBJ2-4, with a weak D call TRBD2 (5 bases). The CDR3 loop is CASSQERLLAKNIQYF. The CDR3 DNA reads TGCGCCAGCAGCCAAGAGAGACTACTAGCCAAAAACATTCAGTACTTC.